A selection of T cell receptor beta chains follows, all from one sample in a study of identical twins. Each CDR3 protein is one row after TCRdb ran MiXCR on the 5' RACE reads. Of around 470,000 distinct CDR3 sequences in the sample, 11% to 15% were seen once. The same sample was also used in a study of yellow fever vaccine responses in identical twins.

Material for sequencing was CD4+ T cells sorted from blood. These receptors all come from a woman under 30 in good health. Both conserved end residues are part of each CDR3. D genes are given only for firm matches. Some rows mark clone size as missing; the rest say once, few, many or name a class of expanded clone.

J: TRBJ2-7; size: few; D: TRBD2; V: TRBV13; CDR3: CASSSIAGGTYEQYF; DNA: TGTGCCAGCAGCTCGATAGCGGGAGGGACCTACGAGCAGTACTTC
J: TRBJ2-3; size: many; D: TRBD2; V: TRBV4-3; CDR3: CASSQGLLAGVADTQYF; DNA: TGCGCCAGCAGCCAAGGGTTACTAGCGGGAGTAGCAGATACGCAGTATTTT
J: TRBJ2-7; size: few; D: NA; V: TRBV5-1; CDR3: CASSSTSLSYEQYF; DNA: TGCGCCAGCAGCTCTACGTCCCTAAGTTACGAGCAGTACTTC
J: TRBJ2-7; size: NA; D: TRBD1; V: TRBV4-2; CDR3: CASNRSGTGFTEQYF; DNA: TGTGCCAGCAACCGATCTGGGACAGGGTTTACCGAGCAGTACTTC
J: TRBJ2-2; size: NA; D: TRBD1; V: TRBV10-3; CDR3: CATNPWSGTGTGELFF; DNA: TGTGCCACCAACCCTTGGTCCGGGACAGGTACCGGGGAGCTGTTTTTT
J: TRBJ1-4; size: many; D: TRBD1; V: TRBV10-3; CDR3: CAIRQGATNEKLFF; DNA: TGTGCCATCCGACAGGGTGCAACTAATGAAAAACTGTTTTTT
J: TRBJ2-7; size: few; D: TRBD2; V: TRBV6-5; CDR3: CASSYSSPSGRAGEQYF; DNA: TGTGCCAGCAGTTACTCGTCCCCCAGCGGGAGGGCGGGAGAGCAGTACTTC
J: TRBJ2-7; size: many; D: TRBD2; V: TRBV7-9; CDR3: CASTSDSAAGASEQYF; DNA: TGTGCCAGCACCTCGGATTCGGCAGCGGGAGCTAGCGAGCAGTACTTC
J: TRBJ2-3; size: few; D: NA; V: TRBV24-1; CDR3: CATSDSARATDTQYF; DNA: TGTGCCACCAGTGATTCGGCTAGGGCCACAGATACGCAGTATTTT
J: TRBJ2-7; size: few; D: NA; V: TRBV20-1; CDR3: CSARNRILRDEQYF; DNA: TGCAGTGCTAGGAACCGGATTCTAAGGGACGAGCAGTACTTC
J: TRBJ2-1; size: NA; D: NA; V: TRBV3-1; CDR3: CASSQGWQPHNEQFF; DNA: TGTGCCAGCAGCCAAGGGTGGCAGCCCCACAATGAGCAGTTCTTC
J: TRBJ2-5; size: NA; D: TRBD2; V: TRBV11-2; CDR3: CASSPGLAGSKTQYF; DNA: TGTGCCAGCAGCCCCGGACTAGCGGGGTCTAAGACCCAGTACTTC
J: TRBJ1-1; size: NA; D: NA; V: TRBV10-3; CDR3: CAISDLGRAEAFF; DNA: TGTGCCATCAGTGATTTGGGTCGGGCTGAAGCTTTCTTT